The T cell receptor (beta chain) under discussion was sequenced for a study of blood T cell repertoires in COVID-19 (dated by TCRdb to the early 2020s). At the level of the whole study: Collaborator samples came from the United States, Italy and Spain and covered acute and convalescent phases of COVID-19. A de-identified subject ID, COVID-19 status, age in years and sex were almost always included in the sample metadata. The dataset comprised deeply sampled blood TCRbeta repertoires from subjects exposed to, actively infected with, or recovered from COVID-19. A freely available public database, intended as a resource for researchers studying the immune response to SARS-CoV-2, is where the repertoires were released. Where HLA class I and class II types were available, the types were taken from metadata supplied by the sample provider, not from assay-based typing. The prospective study material was composed of cDNA or gDNA derived from T cells, B-cell-depleted T cells, or PBMCs. The samples were drawn from the first 160 participants of the ongoing ImmuneRACE study and from 1,200 or so subjects provided by 6 global collaborators.

TCRbeta CDR3 regions were amplified from genomic DNA by means of the immunoSEQ Assay, a bias-controlled multiplex PCR. Under the source paper's analysis protocol: Within the assay, amplification of reference gene primers was used to estimate how many nucleated cells each sample contained. Sequence reads were collapsed and filtered to measure the absolute abundance of every unique TCRbeta CDR3 rearrangement. For each sample, productive Simpson clonality was calculated as the square root of Simpson's diversity index across productive rearrangements. In TCRdb, the immuneACCESS table is reduced to in-frame sequences with V and J assigned. These tables do not hold every clone; where another copy was compared, an unresolved V gene accounts for under half, and the others remain unexplained. V and J calls and clone size come straight from that table; D and trimming were deduced from the DNA. For this sample there are roughly 170,000 clones; approximately 80% appear just once. Clones ranked in the top ten supply 6.5% to 8.5% of the sample.

On this clone itself: Its cognate antigen has yet to be identified. No much larger clone exists at a distance of one base, and base qualities are not known.

Collaborating institutions collected whole blood in K2EDTA tubes following their own protocols. For TCRbeta analysis, collaborator samples were shipped as frozen whole blood, as isolated PBMCs, or as DNA extracted from either sample type. The junction shows trimming of 0 bases on V and 4 bases on J, plus 12 bases between the germline ends. According to the germline V gene (reference sequence), CDR1 reads LNHNV and CDR2 reads YYDKDF. The CDR3 covers 15 residues, taking in both the cysteine and the phenylalanine. The read is trimmed to its CDR3 DNA, 45 bases read in frame from base 1. Overall study results and their limits: The amount of clinical and demographic metadata varied by source and participant and was provided uncurated.

The source is a human donor in a cohort sampled during active COVID-19. The receptor chain draws on TRBV15 and TRBJ2-5, with the D gene call left open. Material: peripheral blood. DNA sequence: TGTGCCACCAGCAGAGATCCGAACTTCATAGAGACCCAGTACTTC. Its protein product is CATSRDPNFIETQYF.